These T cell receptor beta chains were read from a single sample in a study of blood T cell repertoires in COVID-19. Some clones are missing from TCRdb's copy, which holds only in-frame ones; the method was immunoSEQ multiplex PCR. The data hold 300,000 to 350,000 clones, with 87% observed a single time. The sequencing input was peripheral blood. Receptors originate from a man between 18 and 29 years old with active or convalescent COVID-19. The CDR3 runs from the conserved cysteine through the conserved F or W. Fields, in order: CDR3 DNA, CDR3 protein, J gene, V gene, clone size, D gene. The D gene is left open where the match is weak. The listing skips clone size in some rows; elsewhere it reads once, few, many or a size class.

cdr3_nt: TGTGCCAGCAGCCCCGTAGCTATCAGCACTGAAGCTTTCTTT
cdr3_aa: CASSPVAISTEAFF
j_call: TRBJ1-1
v_call: TRBV6-5
clone_size: -
d_call: -

cdr3_nt: TGTGCCAGCAGCCAGTCCAGCGCCGTACGGGAGCAGTACTTC
cdr3_aa: CASSQSSAVREQYF
j_call: TRBJ2-7
v_call: TRBV3-1/TRBV3-2
clone_size: -
d_call: -

cdr3_nt: TGTGCCATCAGTGAGGCCGGTTACAATGAGCAGTTCTTC
cdr3_aa: CAISEAGYNEQFF
j_call: TRBJ2-1
v_call: TRBV10-3
clone_size: few
d_call: -

cdr3_nt: TGTGCCAGCAGCCAAGTTGTCGCTAGAGTCACTTCCTACAATGAGCAGTTCTTC
cdr3_aa: CASSQVVARVTSYNEQFF
j_call: TRBJ2-1
v_call: TRBV3-1/TRBV3-2
clone_size: few
d_call: -

cdr3_nt: TGTGCCAGCAGCCACCCGGGGGGAGGACGAGACGAGCAGTACTTC
cdr3_aa: CASSHPGGGRDEQYF
j_call: TRBJ2-7
v_call: TRBV28
clone_size: -
d_call: TRBD2

cdr3_nt: TGTGCCAGCAGTTTAAGGGCGGGCGGCGTCCAAGACACCATATATTTT
cdr3_aa: CASSLRAGGVQDTIYF
j_call: TRBJ1-3
v_call: TRBV28
clone_size: -
d_call: -

cdr3_nt: TGTGCCAGCAGGGGACAGGCGGCAGACTCTGGAAACACCATATATTTT
cdr3_aa: CASRGQAADSGNTIYF
j_call: TRBJ1-3
v_call: TRBV6-6
clone_size: -
d_call: TRBD1

cdr3_nt: TGTGCCAGCTCACCCCCACAGGCCTGGAATGAGCAGTTCTTC
cdr3_aa: CASSPPQAWNEQFF
j_call: TRBJ2-1
v_call: TRBV18
clone_size: -
d_call: -

cdr3_nt: TGCGCCAGCAGCTTGGCCGAGGTGGGGACCCAGTACTTC
cdr3_aa: CASSLAEVGTQYF
j_call: TRBJ2-5
v_call: TRBV5-1
clone_size: -
d_call: -

cdr3_nt: TGTGCCACCAGTGATAACAGGGGGAATCAGCCCCAGCATTTT
cdr3_aa: CATSDNRGNQPQHF
j_call: TRBJ1-5
v_call: TRBV24-1
clone_size: -
d_call: TRBD1

cdr3_nt: TGTGCCAGCAGCTGGGTGGGCATTAGCAATCAGCCCCAGCATTTT
cdr3_aa: CASSWVGISNQPQHF
j_call: TRBJ1-5
v_call: TRBV28
clone_size: -
d_call: -

cdr3_nt: TGTGCCAGCAGCCCTGCGGGGTTTAGCAATCAGCCCCAGCATTTT
cdr3_aa: CASSPAGFSNQPQHF
j_call: TRBJ1-5
v_call: TRBV7-8
clone_size: -
d_call: -

cdr3_nt: TGTGCCAGCAGCTCCGCCGGGGAGCTGTTTTTT
cdr3_aa: CASSSAGELFF
j_call: TRBJ2-2
v_call: TRBV5-4
clone_size: -
d_call: -

cdr3_nt: TGTGCCAGTAGTATCGGATCAAACGGGATGTATGGCTACACCTTC
cdr3_aa: CASSIGSNGMYGYTF
j_call: TRBJ1-2
v_call: TRBV19
clone_size: -
d_call: -

cdr3_nt: TGCGCCAGCAGCCGTGGACAGAGCTCTGGAAACACCATATATTTT
cdr3_aa: CASSRGQSSGNTIYF
j_call: TRBJ1-3
v_call: TRBV5-1
clone_size: -
d_call: -

cdr3_nt: TGTGCCAGCTCACCAGGTTCTCGCGGCAACTACGAGCAGTACTTC
cdr3_aa: CASSPGSRGNYEQYF
j_call: TRBJ2-7
v_call: TRBV18
clone_size: -
d_call: -

cdr3_nt: TGTGCCAGCATGATGACTAGCGGGCGGGCCGGGGAGCTGTTTTTT
cdr3_aa: CASMMTSGRAGELFF
j_call: TRBJ2-2
v_call: TRBV27
clone_size: once
d_call: TRBD2

cdr3_nt: TGTGCCAGCTCCAACTCATTAAGCGGGAGGGCCGACAATGAGCAGTTCTTC
cdr3_aa: CASSNSLSGRADNEQFF
j_call: TRBJ2-1
v_call: TRBV18
clone_size: -
d_call: TRBD2

cdr3_nt: TGTGCCAGCAGCATCGGACTAGCGGGAGTGAACGGGGAGCTGTTTTTT
cdr3_aa: CASSIGLAGVNGELFF
j_call: TRBJ2-2
v_call: TRBV11-2
clone_size: -
d_call: TRBD2

cdr3_nt: TGTGCCAGCAGTTTAAAGCGGGGAAGCTCCTACGAGCAGTACTTC
cdr3_aa: CASSLKRGSSYEQYF
j_call: TRBJ2-7
v_call: TRBV27
clone_size: -
d_call: TRBD2

cdr3_nt: TGTGCCAGTAGTTCCGGGACAGGGGGCGTGGTGAACACTGAAGCTTTCTTT
cdr3_aa: CASSSGTGGVVNTEAFF
j_call: TRBJ1-1
v_call: TRBV19
clone_size: -
d_call: TRBD1

cdr3_nt: TGTGCCAGCAGTTACTGGACAGGGGATAATTCACCCCTCCACTTT
cdr3_aa: CASSYWTGDNSPLHF
j_call: TRBJ1-6
v_call: TRBV6-2/TRBV6-3
clone_size: -
d_call: TRBD1

cdr3_nt: TGTGCCAGCAGTTACTCGATGGGGCCCAGAGTCTACGAGCAGTACTTC
cdr3_aa: CASSYSMGPRVYEQYF
j_call: TRBJ2-7
v_call: TRBV6-5
clone_size: -
d_call: -

cdr3_nt: TGTGCCAGCAGTCATCCTAGCGGAACTGACTTTTACGAGCAGTACTTC
cdr3_aa: CASSHPSGTDFYEQYF
j_call: TRBJ2-7
v_call: TRBV7-9
clone_size: once
d_call: TRBD2

cdr3_nt: TGTGCCAGCAGCATCCTGGCTAGCGGGAGGACCGGGGAGCTGTTTTTT
cdr3_aa: CASSILASGRTGELFF
j_call: TRBJ2-2
v_call: TRBV7-9
clone_size: few
d_call: TRBD2

cdr3_nt: TGCGCCAGCAGCTTGGTTAGTAGCGGGATCGGGTACGAGCAGTACTTC
cdr3_aa: CASSLVSSGIGYEQYF
j_call: TRBJ2-7
v_call: TRBV5-1
clone_size: -
d_call: TRBD2

cdr3_nt: TGTGCCAGCAGTTACTCCGCGGGATTACCCTACGAGCAGTACTTC
cdr3_aa: CASSYSAGLPYEQYF
j_call: TRBJ2-7
v_call: TRBV6-5
clone_size: -
d_call: -

cdr3_nt: TGTGCCAGTAACCGGGACAGTTCATACGAGCAGTACTTC
cdr3_aa: CASNRDSSYEQYF
j_call: TRBJ2-7
v_call: TRBV7-9
clone_size: -
d_call: TRBD1

cdr3_nt: TGCGCCAGCAGCCATAAGAGCGGGAACTCCTACGAGCAGTACTTC
cdr3_aa: CASSHKSGNSYEQYF
j_call: TRBJ2-7
v_call: TRBV4-1
clone_size: -
d_call: TRBD2

cdr3_nt: TGCGCCAGCAGCCAAGTTCCGGGGTACACAGATACGCAGTATTTT
cdr3_aa: CASSQVPGYTDTQYF
j_call: TRBJ2-3
v_call: TRBV4-3
clone_size: -
d_call: -

cdr3_nt: TGTGCCAGCATCACGGGGGGCACAGATACGCAGTATTTT
cdr3_aa: CASITGGTDTQYF
j_call: TRBJ2-3
v_call: TRBV25-1
clone_size: -
d_call: -

cdr3_nt: TGCGCCAGCAGCCAAAGTGGTTTCGTCTCGGGCACCGGGGAGCTGTTTTTT
cdr3_aa: CASSQSGFVSGTGELFF
j_call: TRBJ2-2
v_call: TRBV4-1
clone_size: -
d_call: -

cdr3_nt: TGCGCCAGCAGCTTCGGACTAGAAGATAGCACAGATACGCAGTATTTT
cdr3_aa: CASSFGLEDSTDTQYF
j_call: TRBJ2-3
v_call: TRBV5-1
clone_size: -
d_call: TRBD2

cdr3_nt: TGCAGCGTTGAAGATCGGGACAGGGGCGGCTATGGCTACACCTTC
cdr3_aa: CSVEDRDRGGYGYTF
j_call: TRBJ1-2
v_call: TRBV29-1
clone_size: -
d_call: TRBD1

cdr3_nt: TGTGCCAGCAGTGATAGTATGGAGCCACCCTACGAGCAGTACTTC
cdr3_aa: CASSDSMEPPYEQYF
j_call: TRBJ2-7
v_call: TRBV6-1
clone_size: -
d_call: -

cdr3_nt: TGTGCCAGCAGTTCAACAGATACGCAGTATTTT
cdr3_aa: CASSSTDTQYF
j_call: TRBJ2-3
v_call: TRBV6-5
clone_size: -
d_call: -

cdr3_nt: TGTGCCAGCAGCTTAGCAGGGAACACTGAAGCTTTCTTT
cdr3_aa: CASSLAGNTEAFF
j_call: TRBJ1-1
v_call: TRBV7-3
clone_size: -
d_call: -

cdr3_nt: TGTGCCACCAGCAGAGGACCTATGTGGACTAGCGGGGGTCGCAATGAGCAGTTCTTC
cdr3_aa: CATSRGPMWTSGGRNEQFF
j_call: TRBJ2-1
v_call: TRBV15
clone_size: -
d_call: TRBD2

cdr3_nt: TGTGCCATTCGGTGGGACAGGGGGCTTAATTCACCCCTCCACTTT
cdr3_aa: CAIRWDRGLNSPLHF
j_call: TRBJ1-6
v_call: TRBV7-9
clone_size: -
d_call: TRBD1